This TCR beta chain is drawn from a study of cytomegalovirus exposure and HLA in healthy donors. This clone was recorded once. Its target is not known. Study-level points and caveats: A later analysis linked a missense variant in DCLRE1C to the trimming of TCR beta V and J genes.

Use of 60 Vbeta and 13 Jbeta primers characterized the PCR. TCRdb's copy holds only in-frame clones and misses some; the assay was immunoSEQ multiplex PCR. The sample has some 88,000 clones; about 69% are singletons. Sequenced input: PBMCs. The source is a young woman in good health and CMV-seropositive.

Here the CDR3 DNA reads TGTGCCAGCAGCGTAGATCTAGCGGGGGGCACAGATACGCAGTATTTT. Its translation is CASSVDLAGGTDTQYF. The chain has TRBV9 and TRBJ2-3, with 10 bases lining up with TRBD2. Germline V CDR1 and CDR2: SGDLS, YYNGEE. V shed 0 bases and J 1 base; nucleotides not matched to a gene: 2. The CDR3 has 16 residues.